These 22 T cell receptor beta chains came from one sample sequenced in a study of beta chain features in type 1 diabetes. The study, taken as a whole, reports: In all four CD4+ subsets, TCRB CDR3 length was significantly, moderately reduced in type 1 diabetes.

No antigen is known for these receptors. Isolated RNA was reverse transcribed in full, so expressed TCRB transcripts were sequenced. Clones were read by immunoSEQ multiplex PCR, and TCRdb kept only the in-frame ones, dropping some. The sample lists roughly 180,000 clones; 6.5% to 9.5% were seen once. Sequenced input: central memory CD4+ T cells from blood. The receptors were sampled from a woman between 40 and 55 years old with type 1 diabetes.

This clone turned up a few times. This chain uses TRBV14 with TRBJ2-1; 10 bases are a match to TRBD1. From germline, CDR1 is SGHDN and CDR2 FVKESK. Trimming removed 3 bases from V and 10 bases from J; junction bases left unmatched: 12. The length of the CDR3 is 16 residues. CDR3 nucleotide sequence: TGTGCCAGCAGCCAGTACTCCGGGACAGGGGTTGGGGAGCAGTTCTTC. Translating gives CASSQYSGTGVGEQFF.

The chain links TRBV7-3 to TRBJ2-1; TRBD2 is a possible D gene (6 bases). The CDR3 is 13 amino acids. Trimming left V 2 bases short and J 7 bases short, with 9 bases between. The germline V gene encodes CDR1 SGHTA and CDR2 FQGTGA. Written as DNA, the CDR3 is TGTGCCAGCAGCTTATTTCGGGGGAATGAGCAGTTCTTC. Translating gives CASSLFRGNEQFF.

The chain recombines TRBV4-3 with TRBJ2-7, with TRBD2 matching 10 bases. CDR3 length: 16 amino acids. V was pared by 1 base and J by 2 bases, with 5 bases of the junction left unmatched. Looked up from germline, CDR1 is LGHNA and CDR2 is YSLEER. This CDR3 is CASSQVIAGGPYEQYF. CDR3 nucleotide sequence: TGCGCCAGCAGCCAAGTGATAGCGGGGGGCCCCTACGAGCAGTACTTC.

This clone was observed a handful of times. CDR3: CASSLMTGFGEQYF. The CDR3 DNA follows: TGTGCCAGCAGTTTAATGACAGGGTTCGGCGAGCAGTACTTC. The V call is TRBV27, the J call TRBJ2-7; 7 bases line up with TRBD1. The CDR3 is 14 amino acids. After removal of 2 bases from V and 6 bases from J, the junction contained 7 bases not matched to a gene. Per germline, CDR1 MNHEY and CDR2 SMNVEV (reference sequence).

The chain has TRBV27 and TRBJ2-1; TRBD2 agrees at 10 bases. The CDR3 contains 16 residues. The germline V gene has CDR1 MNHEY and CDR2 SMNVEV (reference sequence). The J segment lost 7 bases and the V segment lost 5 bases, leaving 11 bases of the junction unmatched. CDR3 nucleotide sequence: TGTGCCAGCAGTAGATTAGCGGGAGGTGGGATGAATGAGCAGTTCTTC. It is translated as CASSRLAGGGMNEQFF.

In its sample, this clone was seen a few times. The rearrangement uses TRBV7-9 and TRBJ2-1, with D possibly matching TRBD2 (6 bases). Trimming took off 7 bases at V and 0 bases at J, with 16 bases between the two ends. This CDR3 contains 16 residues. Germline values: CDR1 SEHNR, CDR2 FQNEAQ (reference sequence). The CDR3 sequence is CASTSLEGSSYNEQFF. For the CDR3, the DNA is TGTGCCAGCACCTCGTTGGAGGGAAGCTCCTACAATGAGCAGTTCTTC. Together with reference TRBV7-9 and TRBJ2-1, the CDR3 gives the full variable domain: DTGVSQNPRHKITKRGQNVTFRCDPISEHNRLYWYRQTLGQGPEFLTYFQNEAQLEKSRLLSDRFSAERPKGSFSTLEIQRTEQGDSAMYLCASTSLEGSSYNEQFFGPGTRLTVL.

In its sample, this clone was seen a few times. The gene calls are TRBV9 and TRBJ2-7; D perhaps matches TRBD1 (5 bases). The V and J ends lost 2 bases and 0 bases respectively, with 12 bases between them. Germline V CDR1 and CDR2: SGDLS, YYNGEE. CDR3 size: 15 residues. The CDR3 here is CASSVSQGYSYEQYF. The CDR3 bases are TGTGCCAGCAGCGTCTCCCAGGGTTACTCCTACGAGCAGTACTTC.

This clone was recorded a few times. The V gene is TRBV5-1, the J gene TRBJ1-4; D may be TRBD1 (6 bases). Germline V gene lookup returns CDR1 SGHRS and CDR2 YFSETQ. V was trimmed by 5 bases and J by 5 bases, leaving 13 bases between them. This CDR3 has 14 residues. The CDR3 DNA reads as TGCGCCAGCAGTTTGATCCAGGGGAATGAAAAACTGTTTTTT. Amino acids: CASSLIQGNEKLFF.

This clone was counted between two and nine times. The chain links TRBV28 to TRBJ1-2; TRBD1 might be the D (5 bases). Germline V gives CDR1 MDHEN, CDR2 SYDVKM. V lost 11 bases and J lost 2, with 9 bases in between. The CDR3 runs 11 residues. CDR3 protein: CASQANYGYTF. In DNA, the CDR3 is TGTGCCTCACAGGCAAACTATGGCTACACCTTC.

CDR3 sequence reads: CASTITLEGDTEAFF. The CDR3 DNA reads as TGTGCCAGCACGATTACTCTCGAGGGGGACACTGAAGCTTTCTTT. This chain uses TRBV28 with TRBJ1-1; a possible D gene is TRBD1 (6 bases). The CDR3 loop spans 15 amino acids. V lost 7 bases, J lost 3 bases, and 18 bases lay in between. Germline CDR1 and CDR2: MDHEN and SYDVKM.

This clone has more than one count but fewer than ten. The chain links TRBV11-2 to TRBJ2-2; D not resolved. The germline V gene encodes CDR1 SGHAT and CDR2 FQNNGV. The CDR3 has 15 amino acids. The V and J ends lost 6 bases and 5 bases respectively, with 16 bases between them. CDR3 sequence reads: CASSPRYVDTGELFF. The CDR3 DNA is TGTGCCAGCAGTCCTCGATACGTAGATACCGGGGAGCTGTTTTTT.

The J gene is TRBJ1-2, the V gene TRBV28; D possibly corresponds to TRBD1 (6 bases). This CDR3 spans 16 amino acids. Trimming shortened V by 5 bases and J by 5 bases, and 21 bases separated the two germline ends. CDR1 MDHEN and CDR2 SYDVKM come from the germline V gene. CDR3 protein: CASSLLERTVSYGYTF. CDR3 DNA: TGTGCCAGCAGTCTCCTCGAAAGGACAGTTTCTTATGGCTACACCTTC.

The chain is built from TRBV5-1 and TRBJ1-1; D may be TRBD1 (6 bases). Germline CDR1 and CDR2: SGHRS and YFSETQ. V was pared by 5 bases and J by 5 bases, with 16 bases between. The CDR3 is made up of 14 amino acids. CDR3 residues: CASRGDIERTEAFF. In DNA form, the CDR3 reads TGCGCCAGCAGGGGGGACATCGAGAGGACTGAAGCTTTCTTT.

The sample holds a few counts of this clone. The CDR3 protein is CSVAQNYGYTF. The DNA for the CDR3 is TGCAGCGTTGCCCAGAACTATGGCTACACCTTC. The rearrangement joins TRBV29-1 to TRBJ1-2; D is unresolved. Trimming cost V 4 bases and J 2 bases, with 5 bases left between them. This CDR3 has 11 residues. Germline V gene data show CDR1 as SQVTM and CDR2 as ANQGSEA.

This clone was counted a few times. This chain links TRBV7-9 with TRBJ2-7; 8 nucleotides line up with TRBD2. The CDR3 loop spans 13 amino acids. Germline CDR1 is SEHNR and CDR2 is FQNEAQ (reference sequence). J lost 6 bases, V lost 6 bases, and 7 bases had no gene match. This CDR3 reads CASRRSRGGEQYF. CDR3 bases: TGTGCCAGCAGACGTAGTCGGGGGGGCGAGCAGTACTTC.

A few counts support this clone. The chain links TRBV6-1 to TRBJ2-5, with D hard to call. Gene TRBJ2-7 matches the end of the DNA better, so the J call may be wrong. The CDR3 extends over 13 amino acids. Germline lookup yields CDR1 MNHNS and CDR2 SASEGT. For the CDR3, the DNA is TGTGCCAGCAGTGACTCACCGCGGTACGAGCAGTACTTC. This gives the protein CASSDSPRYEQYF.

This clone was seen ten or more times. V gene TRBV15 combines with J gene TRBJ1-4; the D gene is possibly TRBD1 (5 bases). Germline V CDR1 and CDR2: LNHNV, YYDKDF (reference sequence). The CDR3 contains 15 residues. Trimming cost V 1 base and J 8 bases, with 14 bases left between them. DNA for the CDR3: TGTGCCACCAGCAGAGGGTCAGGGATGCGCGAAAAACTGTTTTTT. This gives the protein CATSRGSGMREKLFF. The full variable domain, with the rest looked up from reference TRBV15 and TRBJ1-4, is DAMVIQNPRYQVTQFGKPVTLSCSQTLNHNVMYWYQQKSSQAPKLLFHYYDKDFNNEADTPDNFQSRRPNTSFCFLDIRSPGLGDTAMYLCATSRGSGMREKLFFGSGTQLSVL.

This clone was counted a few times. The gene calls are TRBV29-1 and TRBJ1-4, with 11 bases aligning to TRBD1. V lost 6 bases to trimming and J lost 8 bases; unmatched junction nucleotides: 8. The CDR3 loop spans 14 amino acids. Germline V gene sequence: CDR1 SQVTM, CDR2 ANQGSEA. CDR3 in amino acids: CSVRPGQGVEKLFF. The CDR3 bases are TGCAGCGTCCGCCCGGGACAGGGGGTCGAAAAACTGTTTTTT.

This clone has a handful of counts. The V and J genes are TRBV6-5 and TRBJ2-5; D is uncertain. The CDR3 covers 13 residues. With 6 bases removed from V and 5 bases from J, the gap between germline ends came to 13 bases. In germline, CDR1 is MNHEY, CDR2 SVGAGI. The CDR3 loop is CASSPLSGETQYF. Written as DNA, the CDR3 is TGTGCCAGCAGCCCTCTTTCCGGGGAGACCCAGTACTTC.

The chain employs TRBV11-2 and TRBJ2-3; TRBD2 aligns across 12 bases. The germline V gene encodes CDR1 SGHAT and CDR2 FQNNGV. The CDR3 is made up of 17 amino acids. V shed 4 bases, J shed 2 bases, and the junction held 7 bases outside the gene matches. The CDR3 DNA is TGTGCCAGCAGCTCTTACGGACTAGCGGGAAACACAGATACGCAGTATTTT. Translating it yields CASSSYGLAGNTDTQYF.

The rearrangement uses TRBV7-3 and TRBJ2-5; D possibly corresponds to TRBD2 (6 bases). The CDR3 consists of 14 residues. Germline loops: CDR1 SGHTA, CDR2 FQGTGA. The ends were cut back, 2 bases at V and 2 bases at J, with 9 bases in the middle. The CDR3 here is CASSLGSGQETQYF. CDR3 sequence (DNA): TGTGCCAGCAGCTTAGGTAGCGGACAAGAGACCCAGTACTTC.

In nucleotides, the CDR3 is TGTGCCAGTGGAGGTCCGGCGGACTATGGCTACACCTTC. Translation gives CASGGPADYGYTF. V usage is TRBV19 and J usage is TRBJ1-2; D remains ambiguous. V shed 8 bases and J shed 3 bases, with 13 bases lying between them. The CDR3 spans 13 residues. The germline V gene has CDR1 LNHDA and CDR2 SQIVND (reference sequence).